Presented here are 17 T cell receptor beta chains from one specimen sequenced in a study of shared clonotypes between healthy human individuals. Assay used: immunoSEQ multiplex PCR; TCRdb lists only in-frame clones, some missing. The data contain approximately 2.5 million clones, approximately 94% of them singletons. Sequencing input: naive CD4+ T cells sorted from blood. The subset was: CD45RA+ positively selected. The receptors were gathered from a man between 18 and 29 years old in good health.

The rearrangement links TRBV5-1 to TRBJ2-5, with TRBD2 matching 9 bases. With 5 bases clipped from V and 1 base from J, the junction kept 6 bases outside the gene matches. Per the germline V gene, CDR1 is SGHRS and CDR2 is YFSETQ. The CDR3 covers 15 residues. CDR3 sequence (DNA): TGCGCCAGCAGAGTTACTAGCGGGTTCCAAGAGACCCAGTACTTC. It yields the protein CASRVTSGFQETQYF. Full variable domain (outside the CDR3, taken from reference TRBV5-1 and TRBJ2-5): KAGVTQTPRYLIKTRGQQVTLSCSPISGHRSVSWYQQTPGQGLQFLFEYFSETQRNKGNFPGRFSGRQFSNSRSEMNVSTLELGDSALYLCASRVTSGFQETQYFGPGTRLLVL.

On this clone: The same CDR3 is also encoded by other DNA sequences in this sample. The CDR3 protein is CASSRDSSNEKLFF. CDR3 nucleotides: TGTGCCAGCTCACGAGACAGCAGTAATGAAAAACTGTTTTTT. The chain combines TRBV18 with TRBJ1-4, with a weak D call TRBD1 (5 bases). Trimming removed 4 bases from V and 4 bases from J, with 10 bases in between. The CDR3 covers 14 residues. CDR1 is KGHSH and CDR2 is LQKENI in the germline V gene.

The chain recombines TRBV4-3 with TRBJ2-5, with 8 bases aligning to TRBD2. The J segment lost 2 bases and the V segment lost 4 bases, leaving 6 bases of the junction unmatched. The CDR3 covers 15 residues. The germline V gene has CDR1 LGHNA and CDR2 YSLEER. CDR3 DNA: TGCGCCAGCAGCCCTGATAGCGGGACGCAAGAGACCCAGTACTTC. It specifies CASSPDSGTQETQYF.

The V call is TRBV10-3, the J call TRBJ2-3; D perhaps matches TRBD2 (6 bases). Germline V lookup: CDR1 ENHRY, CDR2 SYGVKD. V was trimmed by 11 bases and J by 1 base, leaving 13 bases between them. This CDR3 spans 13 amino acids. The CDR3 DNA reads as TGTGCCGTGCTACCTAGCGGCACAGATACGCAGTATTTT. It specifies CAVLPSGTDTQYF.

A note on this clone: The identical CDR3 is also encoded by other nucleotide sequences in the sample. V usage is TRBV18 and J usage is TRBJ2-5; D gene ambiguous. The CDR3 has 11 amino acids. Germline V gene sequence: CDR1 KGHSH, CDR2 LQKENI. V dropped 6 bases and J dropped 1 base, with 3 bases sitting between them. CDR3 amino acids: CASSPQETQYF. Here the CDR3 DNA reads TGTGCCAGCTCCCCCCAAGAGACCCAGTACTTC. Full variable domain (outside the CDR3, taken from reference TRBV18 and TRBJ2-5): NAGVMQNPRHLVRRRGQEARLRCSPMKGHSHVYWYRQLPEEGLKFMVYLQKENIIDESGMPKERFSAEFPKEGPSILRIQQVVRGDSAAYFCASSPQETQYFGPGTRLLVL.

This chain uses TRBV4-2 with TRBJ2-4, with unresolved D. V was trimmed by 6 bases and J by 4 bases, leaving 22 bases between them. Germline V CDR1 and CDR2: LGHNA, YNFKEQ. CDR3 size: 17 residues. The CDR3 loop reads CASSSIGISGKKNIQYF. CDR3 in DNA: TGTGCCAGCAGTTCGATAGGTATTAGTGGGAAGAAAAACATTCAGTACTTC.

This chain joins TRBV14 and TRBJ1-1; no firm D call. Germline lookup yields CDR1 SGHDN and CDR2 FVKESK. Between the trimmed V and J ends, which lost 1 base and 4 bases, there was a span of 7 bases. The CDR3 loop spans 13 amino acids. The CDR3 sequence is CASSQVPGTEAFF. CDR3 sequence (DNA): TGTGCCAGCAGCCAAGTTCCAGGCACTGAAGCTTTCTTT.

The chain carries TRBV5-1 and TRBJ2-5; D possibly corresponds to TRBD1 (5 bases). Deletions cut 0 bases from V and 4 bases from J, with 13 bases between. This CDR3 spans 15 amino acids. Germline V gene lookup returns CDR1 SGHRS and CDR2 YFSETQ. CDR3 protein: CASSLADGAGETQYF. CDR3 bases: TGCGCCAGCAGCTTGGCTGATGGGGCCGGAGAGACCCAGTACTTC.

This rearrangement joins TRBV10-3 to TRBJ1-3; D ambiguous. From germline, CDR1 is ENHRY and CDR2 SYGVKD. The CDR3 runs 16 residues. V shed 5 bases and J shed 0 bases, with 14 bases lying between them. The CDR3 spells CAISPGEGISGNTIYF. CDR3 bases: TGTGCCATCAGTCCGGGAGAGGGAATCTCTGGAAACACCATATATTTT.

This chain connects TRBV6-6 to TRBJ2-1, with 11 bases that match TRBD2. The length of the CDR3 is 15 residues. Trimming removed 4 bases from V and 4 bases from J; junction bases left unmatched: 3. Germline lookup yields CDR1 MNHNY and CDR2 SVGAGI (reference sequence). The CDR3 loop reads CASSSTSGKYNEQFF. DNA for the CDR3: TGTGCCAGCAGTTCGACTAGCGGGAAGTACAATGAGCAGTTCTTC.

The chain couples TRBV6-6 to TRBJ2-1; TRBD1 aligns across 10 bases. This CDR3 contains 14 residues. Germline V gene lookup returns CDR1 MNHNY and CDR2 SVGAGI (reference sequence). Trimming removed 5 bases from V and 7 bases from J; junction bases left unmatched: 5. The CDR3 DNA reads TGTGCCAGCAGTCGACAGGGGGCCGGAAATGAGCAGTTCTTC. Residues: CASSRQGAGNEQFF.

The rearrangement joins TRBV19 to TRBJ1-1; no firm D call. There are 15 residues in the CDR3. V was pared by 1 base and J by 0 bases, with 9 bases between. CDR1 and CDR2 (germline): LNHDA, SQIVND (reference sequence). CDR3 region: CASSIGGRMNTEAFF. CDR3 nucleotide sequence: TGTGCCAGTAGTATAGGCGGACGTATGAACACTGAAGCTTTCTTT.

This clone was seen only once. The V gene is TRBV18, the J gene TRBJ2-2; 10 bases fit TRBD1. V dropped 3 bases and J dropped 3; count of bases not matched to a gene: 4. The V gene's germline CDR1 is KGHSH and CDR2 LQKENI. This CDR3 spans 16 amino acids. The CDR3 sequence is CASSPYGTGDTGELFF. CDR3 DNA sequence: TGTGCCAGCTCACCGTACGGGACAGGGGACACCGGGGAGCTGTTTTTT. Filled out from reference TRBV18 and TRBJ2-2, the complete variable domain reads NAGVMQNPRHLVRRRGQEARLRCSPMKGHSHVYWYRQLPEEGLKFMVYLQKENIIDESGMPKERFSAEFPKEGPSILRIQQVVRGDSAAYFCASSPYGTGDTGELFFGEGSRLTVL.

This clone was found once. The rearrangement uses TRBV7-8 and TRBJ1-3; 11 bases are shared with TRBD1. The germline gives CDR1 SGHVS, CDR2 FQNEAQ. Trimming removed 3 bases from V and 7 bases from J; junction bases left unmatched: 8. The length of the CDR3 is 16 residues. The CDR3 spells CASSLGQGESRNTIYF. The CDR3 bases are TGTGCCAGCAGCTTGGGACAGGGGGAGAGTAGGAACACCATATATTTT. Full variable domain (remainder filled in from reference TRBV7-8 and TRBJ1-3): GAGVSQSPRYKVAKRGQDVALRCDPISGHVSLFWYQQALGQGPEFLTYFQNEAQLDKSGLPSDRFFAERPEGSVSTLKIQRTQQEDSAVYLCASSLGQGESRNTIYFGEGSWLTVV.

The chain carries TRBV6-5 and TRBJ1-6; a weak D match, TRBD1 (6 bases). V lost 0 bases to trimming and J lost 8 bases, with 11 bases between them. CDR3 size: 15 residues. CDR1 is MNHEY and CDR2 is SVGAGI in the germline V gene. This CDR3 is CASSYSPGAHSPLHF. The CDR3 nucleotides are TGTGCCAGCAGTTACTCGCCGGGGGCGCATTCACCCCTCCACTTT.

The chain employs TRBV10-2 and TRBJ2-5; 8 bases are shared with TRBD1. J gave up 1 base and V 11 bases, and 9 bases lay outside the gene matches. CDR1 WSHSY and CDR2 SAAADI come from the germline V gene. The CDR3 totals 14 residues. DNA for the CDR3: TGCGCCTCCTCACAACAGGGGGGCCAAGAGACCCAGTACTTC. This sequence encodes CASSQQGGQETQYF.

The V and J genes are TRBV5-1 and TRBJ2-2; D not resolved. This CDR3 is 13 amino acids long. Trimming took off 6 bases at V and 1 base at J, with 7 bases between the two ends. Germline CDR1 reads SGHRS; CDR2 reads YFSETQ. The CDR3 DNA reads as TGCGCCAGCATGCGAGGGAACACCGGGGAGCTGTTTTTT. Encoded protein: CASMRGNTGELFF.